This entry describes one TCR beta chain. This record belongs to a study of blood T cell repertoires in COVID-19. Study summary: Researchers got acute and convalescent COVID-19 samples from the United States, Italy and Spain. Sources were T cells, B-cell-depleted T cells, or PBMCs; the material itself was cDNA or gDNA.

From germline, CDR1 is LGHNA and CDR2 YSLEER. This CDR3 has 14 residues. V was cut by 4 bases and J by 8 bases, with 17 bases left in between. Authors' processing steps: Reference gene primer amplification gave nucleated cell count estimates. Measured with immunoSEQ multiplex PCR; TCRdb has only the in-frame clones, and not every one. For V, J and clone size, that table is used; D and trimming come from the DNA. This sample has about 69,000 clones, with over 70% found just once. The chain recombines TRBV4-3 with TRBJ1-2, with a tentative D call TRBD1 (6 bases). This clonotype was obtained from a man in his sixties with acute or convalescent COVID-19. Input material: peripheral blood. The CDR3 DNA is TGCGCCAGCAGCCGGAACAGGGCAGAAGACGGCTACACCTTC. Encoded protein: CASSRNRAEDGYTF.